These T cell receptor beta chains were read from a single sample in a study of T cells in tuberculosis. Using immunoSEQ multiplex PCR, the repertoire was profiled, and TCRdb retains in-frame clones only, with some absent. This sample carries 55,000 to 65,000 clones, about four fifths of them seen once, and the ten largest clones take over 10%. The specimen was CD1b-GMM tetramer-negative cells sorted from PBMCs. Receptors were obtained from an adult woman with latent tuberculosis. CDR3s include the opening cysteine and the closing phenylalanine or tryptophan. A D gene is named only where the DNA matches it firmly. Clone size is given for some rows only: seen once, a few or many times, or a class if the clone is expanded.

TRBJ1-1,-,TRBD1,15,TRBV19,TGTGCCAGTAGTCGGACAGGGGTTAAGGACACTGAAGCTTTCTTT,CASSRTGVKDTEAFF
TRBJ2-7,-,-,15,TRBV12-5,TGTGCTAGTGGTTCCTACCAGGGGGGCCCTTACGAGCAGTACTTC,CASGSYQGGPYEQYF
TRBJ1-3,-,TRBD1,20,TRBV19,TGTGCCAGTAGTTCCCGACCCCCGGGACAGGGGGCGTCGAAAGGAAACACCATATATTTT,CASSSRPPGQGASKGNTIYF
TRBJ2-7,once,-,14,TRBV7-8,TGTGCCAGCAGCTTTGGGAGGAAGGGCTACGAGCAGTACTTC,CASSFGRKGYEQYF
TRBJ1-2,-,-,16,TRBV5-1,TGCGCCAGCAGCTGGATTGGGGGCAGGGAAAACTATGGCTACACCTTC,CASSWIGGRENYGYTF
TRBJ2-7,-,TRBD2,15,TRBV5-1,TGCGCCAGCAGCCCGGGACTAGCGGGAGGGCGCGAGCAGTACTTC,CASSPGLAGGREQYF
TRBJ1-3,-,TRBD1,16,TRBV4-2,TGTGCCAGCAGCCGGGGACAGGGGGCGGGTGGAAACACCATATATTTT,CASSRGQGAGGNTIYF
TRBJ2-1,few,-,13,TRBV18,TGTGCCAGCTCATCGACACAAAACAATGAGCAGTTCTTC,CASSSTQNNEQFF
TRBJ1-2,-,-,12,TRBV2,TGTGCCATTCAGACAGGAGAAAATGGCTACACCTTC,CAIQTGENGYTF
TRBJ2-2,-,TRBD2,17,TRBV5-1,TGCGCCAGCAGCCCCACACTAGCGGGGGGGCTGTCCGGGGAGCTGTTTTTT,CASSPTLAGGLSGELFF
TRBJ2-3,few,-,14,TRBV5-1,TGCGCCAGCAGCTTGGGGACTAGCACAGATACGCAGTATTTT,CASSLGTSTDTQYF
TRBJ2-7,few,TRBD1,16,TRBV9,TGTGCCAGCAGCGTTGCCGGGACAGGGGGTTCCTACGAGCAGTACTTC,CASSVAGTGGSYEQYF
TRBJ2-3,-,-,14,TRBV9,TGTGCCAGCTCATGGGCCGCGGGGACAGATACGCAGTATTTT,CASSWAAGTDTQYF
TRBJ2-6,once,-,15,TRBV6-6,TGTGCCAGCAGTTACGGAGGCTCTGGGGCCAACGTCCTGACTTTC,CASSYGGSGANVLTF
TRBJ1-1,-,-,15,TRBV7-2,TGTGCCAGCAGCCAGAGCCCCGGGGGTTACACTGAAGCTTTCTTT,CASSQSPGGYTEAFF
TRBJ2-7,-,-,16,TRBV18,TGTGCCAGCTCACCCCGCGGCGGGACCGCTTCCTACGAGCAGTACTTC,CASSPRGGTASYEQYF
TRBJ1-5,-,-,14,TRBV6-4,TGTGCCAGCAGCTACGAGGCGGGCAATCAGCCCCAGCATTTT,CASSYEAGNQPQHF
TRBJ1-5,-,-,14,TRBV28,TGTGCCAGCAGTTTTAGGCGGATCAATCAGCCCCAGCATTTT,CASSFRRINQPQHF
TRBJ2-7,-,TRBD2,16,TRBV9,TGTGCCAGCAGCCCACGGACTAGCGGGAGGGTCTACGAGCAGTACTTC,CASSPRTSGRVYEQYF
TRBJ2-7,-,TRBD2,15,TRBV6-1,TGTGCCAGCAGTGCTTCAGCGGGGACCTCCTACGAGCAGTACTTC,CASSASAGTSYEQYF
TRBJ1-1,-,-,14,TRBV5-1,TGCGCCAGCAGCTTATACTGGGACTCCCTAACGGCTTTCTTT,CASSLYWDSLTAFF
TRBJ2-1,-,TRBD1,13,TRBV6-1,TGTGCCAGCAGTGCGCCAGGGGGCAATGAGCAGTTCTTC,CASSAPGGNEQFF
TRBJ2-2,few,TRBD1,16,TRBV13,TGTGCCAGCAGCGTGGGACAGGGATGGTTGACCGGGGAGCTGTTTTTT,CASSVGQGWLTGELFF
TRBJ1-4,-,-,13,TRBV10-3,TGTGCCATCAGTGGGACAGATAATGAAAAACTGTTTTTT,CAISGTDNEKLFF
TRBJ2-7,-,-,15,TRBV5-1,TGCGCCAGCAGCTTGGTGGCAGGGGCGAGATACGAGCAGTACTTC,CASSLVAGARYEQYF
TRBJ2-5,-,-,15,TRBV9,TGTGCCAGCAGCTCCGGGGCGGTCGGGGGAGAGACCCAGTACTTC,CASSSGAVGGETQYF
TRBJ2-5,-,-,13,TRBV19,TGTGCCAGTAGTCCCAACCGGGGGGAGACCCAGTACTTC,CASSPNRGETQYF
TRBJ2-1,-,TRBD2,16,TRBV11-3,TGTGCCAGCAGCTATTCAACTCCGGGACTAGGCAATGAGCAGTTCTTC,CASSYSTPGLGNEQFF
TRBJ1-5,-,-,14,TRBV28,TGTGCCAGCAGGGAGGGGAAAAGGTATCAGCCCCAGCATTTT,CASREGKRYQPQHF
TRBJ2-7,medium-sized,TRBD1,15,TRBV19,TGTGCCAGTAGTACCTCCGGGACAGGGTCCTACGAGCAGTACTTC,CASSTSGTGSYEQYF
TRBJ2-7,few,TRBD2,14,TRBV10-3,TGTGCCATCAGTGAAGGGACTAGCGCGAGGGAGCAGTACTTC,CAISEGTSAREQYF
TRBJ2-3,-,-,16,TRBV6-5,TGTGCCAGCAGTTCCGCCGGGCTAGCAGCCGTAGATACGCAGTATTTT,CASSSAGLAAVDTQYF
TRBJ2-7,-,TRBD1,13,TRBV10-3,TGTGCCATCGGCGGGTCCCAGGGGGACGAGCAGTACTTC,CAIGGSQGDEQYF
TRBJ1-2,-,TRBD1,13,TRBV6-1,TGTGCCAGCAGCGTGGACAGGAACTATGGCTACACCTTC,CASSVDRNYGYTF
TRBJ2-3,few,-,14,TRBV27,TGTGCCAGCAGTTTAGGGGGGAGCACAGATACGCAGTATTTT,CASSLGGSTDTQYF
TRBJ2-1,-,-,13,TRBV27,TGTGCCAGCAGTTTATATCAGGGGAATGAGCAGTTCTTC,CASSLYQGNEQFF
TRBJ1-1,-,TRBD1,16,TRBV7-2,TGTGCCAGCAGCTTTGGCGGACAGGGATTGAACACTGAAGCTTTCTTT,CASSFGGQGLNTEAFF
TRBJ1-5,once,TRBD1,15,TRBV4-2,TGTGCCAGCAGCCGCCTACAGGGGGCCGATCAGCCCCAGCATTTT,CASSRLQGADQPQHF
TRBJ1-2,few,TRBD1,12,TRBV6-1,TGTGCCAGCAGCGGACAGGCGGCTGACTACACCTTC,CASSGQAADYTF
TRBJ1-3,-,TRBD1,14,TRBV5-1,TGCGCCAGCAGCCTAGGGACAGGTGGAAACACCATATATTTT,CASSLGTGGNTIYF
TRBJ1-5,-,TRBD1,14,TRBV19,TGTGCCAGTAGCGGGACAGGGGGTTTTCAGCCCCAGCATTTT,CASSGTGGFQPQHF
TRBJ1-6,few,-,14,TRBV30,TGTGCCTGGATTGGACAGAGTAATAATTCCCCCCTCCACTTT,CAWIGQSNNSPLHF
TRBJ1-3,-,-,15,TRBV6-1,TGTGCCAGCAAGGGCAGGGTCCTTCCTGGAGACACCATATATTTT,CASKGRVLPGDTIYF
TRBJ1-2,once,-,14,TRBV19,TGTGCCAGTAGTATGCTGGACGGGATCTATGGCTACACCTTC,CASSMLDGIYGYTF
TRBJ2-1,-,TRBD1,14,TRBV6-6,TGTGCCAGCAGTTACCCCCGACAGGGCGATGAGCAGTTCTTC,CASSYPRQGDEQFF
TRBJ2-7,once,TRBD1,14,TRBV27,TGTGCCAGCAGGTTGGACAGGAGCTCCTACGAGCAGTACTTC,CASRLDRSSYEQYF
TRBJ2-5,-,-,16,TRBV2,TGTGCCAGCAGGCCCCGGGGGGCAGGGAACAGGGAGACCCAGTACTTC,CASRPRGAGNRETQYF
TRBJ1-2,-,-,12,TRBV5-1,TGCGCCAGCAGCCACGACTGGCATGGCTACACCTTC,CASSHDWHGYTF
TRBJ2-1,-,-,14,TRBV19,TGTGCCAGTAGTACGCCCGGCGGAAACAATGAGCAGTTCTTC,CASSTPGGNNEQFF
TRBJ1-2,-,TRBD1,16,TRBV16,TGTGCCAGCAGCCCCCTTCAGGGGGCGGACTACTATGGCTACACCTTC,CASSPLQGADYYGYTF
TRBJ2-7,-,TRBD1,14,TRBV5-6,TGTGCCAGCAGCCCCGGGACAGGGGGCTACGAGCAGTACTTC,CASSPGTGGYEQYF
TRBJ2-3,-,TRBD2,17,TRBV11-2,TGTGCCAGCAGCCGAGGGACTAGCGGGAAGTACACAGATACGCAGTATTTT,CASSRGTSGKYTDTQYF
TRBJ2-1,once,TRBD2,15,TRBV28,TGTGCCAGCAGTTTCGCGGGGGTGGCCTACAATGAGCAGTTCTTC,CASSFAGVAYNEQFF
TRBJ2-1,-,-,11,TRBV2,TGTGCCAGCAGTGTAGCGGCTGAGCAGTTCTTC,CASSVAAEQFF